This record covers a single TCR beta chain. This sample is drawn from a study of blood T cell repertoires in COVID-19. About the research overall: From the United States, Italy and Spain came samples of acute and convalescent COVID-19. In each case, the material was cDNA or gDNA derived from T cells, B-cell-depleted T cells, or PBMCs.

CDR1 is LGHDT and CDR2 is YNNKEL in the germline V gene (reference sequence). The V segment lost 3 bases and the J segment 3 bases; nucleotides outside the gene matches: 4. There are 14 residues in the CDR3. Measured with immunoSEQ multiplex PCR; TCRdb has only the in-frame clones, and not every one. The table shows 250,000 to 350,000 clones, with around 86% occurring only once. The clonotype originates from a woman aged 25-40 years with active or convalescent COVID-19. Sequenced material: peripheral blood. V usage is TRBV3-1 (or the pseudogene TRBV3-2) and J usage is TRBJ1-1; 7 bases are shared with TRBD1. CDR3 loop: CASSQSDRDTEAFF. DNA of the CDR3: TGTGCCAGCAGCCAGAGCGACAGGGACACTGAAGCTTTCTTT.